This T cell receptor (beta chain) was captured by sequencing in a study of T cell repertoires in cytomegalovirus infection. For the study at large: Indications came from public TCR beta signatures; they pointed to CMV infection and to a matching HLA type.

MiXCR was run by TCRdb on the reads, yielding one entry per CDR3 protein. Counted here are fewer than 400,000 distinct CDR3 sequences, around a sixth occurring once; the ten biggest clones make up 8.7%. The V gene's germline CDR1 is SEHNR and CDR2 FQNEAQ (reference sequence). The V gene lost 5 bases and the J gene lost 2 bases, with 13 bases spanning the gap. The CDR3 is 14 residues long. There are a few counts of this clonotype. What it binds is not known. The study's findings and limits: HLA-C-restricted CMV-specific TCR beta clonotypes were dominant in the ex vivo response. The cumulative frequency of public TCR beta families distinguished individuals who carried CMV together with the relevant HLA.

The TCR originated in a human donor in good health (CMV status not recorded). Some clones in this sample may be carry-over from other donors' samples. Sequenced sample: PBMCs. This rearrangement joins TRBV7-9 to TRBJ2-7, with a tentative D call TRBD1 (7 bases). This chain's CDR3 is CASSPGGLAYEQYF. Written as DNA, the CDR3 is TGTGCCAGCAGCCCAGGGGGACTCGCCTACGAGCAGTACTTC.